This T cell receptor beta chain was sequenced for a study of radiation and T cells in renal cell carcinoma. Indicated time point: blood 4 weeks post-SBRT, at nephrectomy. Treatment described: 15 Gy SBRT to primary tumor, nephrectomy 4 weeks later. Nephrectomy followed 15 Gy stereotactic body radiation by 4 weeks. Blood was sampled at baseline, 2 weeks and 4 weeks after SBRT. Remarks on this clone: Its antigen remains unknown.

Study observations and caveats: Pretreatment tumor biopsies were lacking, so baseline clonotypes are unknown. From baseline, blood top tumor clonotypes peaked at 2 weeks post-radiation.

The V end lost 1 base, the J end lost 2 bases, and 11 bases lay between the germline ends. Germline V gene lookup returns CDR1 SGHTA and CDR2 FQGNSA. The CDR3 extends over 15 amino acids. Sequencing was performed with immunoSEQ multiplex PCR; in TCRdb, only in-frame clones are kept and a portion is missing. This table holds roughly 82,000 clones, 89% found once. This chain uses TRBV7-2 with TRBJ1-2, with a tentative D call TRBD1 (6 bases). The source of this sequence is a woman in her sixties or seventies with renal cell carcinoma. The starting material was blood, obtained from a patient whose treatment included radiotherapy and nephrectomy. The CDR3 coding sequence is TGTGCCAGCAGCTTAGTCGGACAGTTGAACTATGGCTACACCTTC. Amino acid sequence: CASSLVGQLNYGYTF.